This T cell receptor beta chain is from a study of spatial heterogeneity in lung cancer. This clonotype has just a few counts. TCRdb recomputed calls from the 5' RACE reads with MiXCR, one row per CDR3 protein. The sample carries over 95,000 distinct CDR3 sequences, about a tenth recorded once. Time point described: blood at routine non-recurrence follow-up after resection. Whole RNA obtained from tumor, nontumor lung or frozen PBMC underwent sequencing without sorting. The CDR3 covers 14 residues. V shed 6 bases and J shed 5 bases, with 16 bases lying between them. Germline V gives CDR1 SNHLY, CDR2 FYNNEI.

V usage is TRBV2 and J usage is TRBJ1-2; perhaps TRBD1 as D (6 bases). This clonotype originated in a female donor with early-stage non-small cell lung cancer. The specimen comprised PBMCs, sampled at follow-up. This chain's CDR3 is CASRATGPTYGYTF. The CDR3 DNA reads as TGTGCCAGCAGGGCGACAGGACCAACTTATGGCTACACCTTC.